This TCR beta chain was observed in a study of blood T cells in healthy people across ages. Overall study findings and caveats: It was the long-lived donors that had more naive CD4+ cells and higher diversity than aged donors.

The second PCR ran about 7 to 12 cycles with a sample-barcoded 5' primer and J-beta primers. One entry per CDR3 protein results from TCRdb running MiXCR on the 5' RACE reads. This table holds roughly 1,700,000 distinct CDR3 sequences, over 25% found once. V gave up 2 bases and J gave up 7 bases; unmatched junction bases: 9. This CDR3 has 16 residues. Per germline, CDR1 SGHTA and CDR2 FQGNSA. For this clonotype: No antigen is known for it.

The source of this sequence is a woman aged 25 to 39 in good health. V is TRBV7-2 and J is TRBJ2-7; 12 bases line up with TRBD2. Specimen: blood. CDR3 DNA sequence: TGTGCCAGCAGCTTATCAGGGACTAGCGGGTTAGTTGAGCAGTACTTC. This codes for CASSLSGTSGLVEQYF.